This is a list of T cell receptor beta chains from one sample in a study of PD-1 blockade in classical Hodgkin lymphoma. Here immunoSEQ multiplex PCR was the method, and the copy in TCRdb shows in-frame clones only, minus some. The table includes approximately 6,400 clones, less than 80% detected once. This specimen was CD4+ T cells from blood, taken at baseline. The receptors come from a human donor with classical Hodgkin lymphoma. CDR3s include the opening cysteine and the closing phenylalanine or tryptophan. D genes are given only for firm matches. Some rows have no size entry. The others give once, few or many, or a class for an expanded clone.

J: TRBJ2-3
size: NA
V: TRBV7-2
D: NA
CDR3: CASTEGGPTDTQYF
DNA: TGTGCCAGCACCGAAGGGGGGCCCACAGATACGCAGTATTTT

J: TRBJ1-6
size: few
V: TRBV4-3
D: TRBD1
CDR3: CASSLGQSNSPLHF
DNA: TGCGCCAGCAGCCTGGGACAGTCGAATTCACCCCTCCACTTT

J: TRBJ1-5
size: NA
V: TRBV4-3
D: NA
CDR3: CASSQEFSRRNQPQHF
DNA: TGCGCCAGCAGCCAAGAATTTTCGAGACGCAATCAGCCCCAGCATTTT

J: TRBJ1-6
size: NA
V: TRBV4-2
D: NA
CDR3: CASSSSGHLGSPLHF
DNA: TGTGCCAGCAGCTCTTCAGGGCACCTCGGCTCACCCCTCCACTTT

J: TRBJ2-7
size: once
V: TRBV10-3
D: TRBD2
CDR3: CAISEPSTSGVSYEQYF
DNA: TGTGCCATCAGTGAGCCGTCGACTAGCGGGGTGTCCTACGAGCAGTACTTC

J: TRBJ1-6
size: few
V: TRBV4-3
D: NA
CDR3: CASSQGWRPDSPLHF
DNA: TGCGCCAGCAGCCAAGGTTGGAGGCCTGATTCACCCCTCCACTTT

J: TRBJ2-7
size: NA
V: TRBV6-6
D: NA
CDR3: CASSYGPYEQYF
DNA: TGTGCCAGCAGTTACGGTCCCTACGAGCAGTACTTC

J: TRBJ2-3
size: NA
V: TRBV7-9
D: NA
CDR3: CASSAKDTQYF
DNA: TGTGCCAGCAGCGCCAAGGATACGCAGTATTTT

J: TRBJ2-7
size: NA
V: TRBV7-9
D: NA
CDR3: CASSLDNRAHF
DNA: TGTGCCAGCAGCTTAGACAACCGGGCTCACTTC

J: TRBJ2-1
size: NA
V: TRBV28
D: TRBD1
CDR3: CASASQTGANEQFF
DNA: TGTGCCAGCGCCTCTCAAACAGGGGCGAATGAGCAGTTCTTC

J: TRBJ2-7
size: NA
V: TRBV6-6
D: TRBD1
CDR3: CASSSWTGSYEQYF
DNA: TGTGCCAGCAGTTCATGGACAGGGAGCTACGAGCAGTACTTC

J: TRBJ2-7
size: NA
V: TRBV18
D: TRBD1
CDR3: CASSPAQGVDEQYF
DNA: TGTGCCAGCTCACCGGCACAGGGGGTAGACGAGCAGTACTTC

J: TRBJ1-4
size: NA
V: TRBV28
D: NA
CDR3: CASSLSRDEKLFF
DNA: TGTGCCAGCAGTTTAAGTAGGGACGAAAAACTGTTTTTT

J: TRBJ1-5
size: NA
V: TRBV28
D: NA
CDR3: CASGSTTGTVNQPQHF
DNA: TGTGCCAGCGGATCCACGACGGGGACTGTGAATCAGCCCCAGCATTTT

J: TRBJ2-2
size: NA
V: TRBV28
D: NA
CDR3: CASSLLLPGELFF
DNA: TGTGCCAGCAGTTTATTGCTCCCCGGGGAGCTGTTTTTT

J: TRBJ2-7
size: NA
V: TRBV7-2
D: NA
CDR3: CASSLVPGRYEQYF
DNA: TGTGCCAGCAGCTTAGTTCCGGGACGGTACGAGCAGTACTTC

J: TRBJ1-4
size: NA
V: TRBV9
D: NA
CDR3: CASSVEAGVNEKLFF
DNA: TGTGCCAGCAGCGTAGAGGCAGGCGTTAATGAAAAACTGTTTTTT

J: TRBJ2-3
size: NA
V: TRBV9
D: NA
CDR3: CASSDDLPVDTQYF
DNA: TGTGCCAGCAGCGACGATCTCCCGGTAGATACGCAGTATTTT

J: TRBJ1-2
size: NA
V: TRBV19
D: NA
CDR3: CASSIPREYGYTF
DNA: TGTGCCAGTAGTATTCCCAGGGAGTATGGCTACACCTTC

J: TRBJ2-5
size: NA
V: TRBV27
D: TRBD2
CDR3: CASSPLTSGVETQYF
DNA: TGTGCCAGCAGCCCGCTGACTAGCGGGGTAGAGACCCAGTACTTC

J: TRBJ2-7
size: NA
V: TRBV14
D: NA
CDR3: CASSQGSYEQYF
DNA: TGTGCCAGCAGCCAAGGCAGCTACGAGCAGTACTTC

J: TRBJ2-3
size: NA
V: TRBV2
D: NA
CDR3: CASTRTGSITDTQYF
DNA: TGTGCCAGTACCCGAACGGGGTCGATCACAGATACGCAGTATTTT

J: TRBJ2-5
size: NA
V: TRBV10-3
D: NA
CDR3: CATTGGSGAAETQYF
DNA: TGTGCCACGACGGGGGGCTCAGGGGCAGCAGAGACCCAGTACTTC

J: TRBJ2-4
size: NA
V: TRBV11-2
D: TRBD1
CDR3: CASSLTPQGSWGKNIQYF
DNA: TGTGCCAGCAGCTTAACCCCACAGGGGTCGTGGGGAAAAAACATTCAGTACTTC

J: TRBJ2-5
size: NA
V: TRBV5-1
D: NA
CDR3: CASRGVEETQYF
DNA: TGCGCCAGCAGGGGGGTAGAAGAGACCCAGTACTTC

J: TRBJ2-1
size: few
V: TRBV5-4
D: NA
CDR3: CASSFWSANNEQFF
DNA: TGTGCCAGCAGCTTCTGGTCCGCGAACAATGAGCAGTTCTTC

J: TRBJ2-3
size: NA
V: TRBV7-8
D: TRBD2
CDR3: CASSLEPAGGPDTQYF
DNA: TGTGCCAGCAGCTTAGAACCAGCGGGGGGGCCGGATACGCAGTATTTT

J: TRBJ1-3
size: once
V: TRBV6-6
D: NA
CDR3: CASSYSGNTIYF
DNA: TGTGCCAGCAGTTACTCTGGAAACACCATATATTTT

J: TRBJ2-7
size: few
V: TRBV4-2
D: NA
CDR3: CASSPGDSPPEQYF
DNA: TGTGCCAGCAGTCCGGGGGACAGCCCACCCGAGCAGTACTTC

J: TRBJ2-7
size: NA
V: TRBV12-5
D: TRBD1
CDR3: CASGLEARTGANYEQYF
DNA: TGTGCTAGTGGTTTGGAAGCCCGGACAGGGGCCAACTACGAGCAGTACTTC

J: TRBJ2-3
size: NA
V: TRBV10-3
D: NA
CDR3: CASAALVATTDTQYF
DNA: TGTGCCTCCGCCGCCTTAGTAGCAACAACAGATACGCAGTATTTT

J: TRBJ2-5
size: NA
V: TRBV4-3
D: NA
CDR3: CASSQDREETQYF
DNA: TGCGCCAGCAGCCAAGATAGGGAAGAGACCCAGTACTTC

J: TRBJ1-3
size: once
V: TRBV28
D: NA
CDR3: CASRLAGNTIYF
DNA: TGTGCCAGCAGGCTAGCTGGAAACACCATATATTTT

J: TRBJ1-1
size: few
V: TRBV4-1
D: NA
CDR3: CASSSPWRGNTEAFF
DNA: TGCGCCAGCAGCTCCCCGTGGCGGGGGAACACTGAAGCTTTCTTT

J: TRBJ2-5
size: NA
V: TRBV7-2
D: NA
CDR3: CASSTFRGLLQRETQYF
DNA: TGTGCCAGCAGCACCTTTAGAGGGTTACTCCAGAGGGAGACCCAGTACTTC

J: TRBJ1-2
size: once
V: TRBV7-9
D: NA
CDR3: CASTLTPDRKNYGYTF
DNA: TGTGCCAGCACCCTAACCCCAGACCGTAAAAACTATGGCTACACCTTC

J: TRBJ2-3
size: NA
V: TRBV2
D: TRBD1
CDR3: CASSGGGWVVTDTQYF
DNA: TGTGCCAGCAGTGGAGGGGGCTGGGTGGTAACAGATACGCAGTATTTT